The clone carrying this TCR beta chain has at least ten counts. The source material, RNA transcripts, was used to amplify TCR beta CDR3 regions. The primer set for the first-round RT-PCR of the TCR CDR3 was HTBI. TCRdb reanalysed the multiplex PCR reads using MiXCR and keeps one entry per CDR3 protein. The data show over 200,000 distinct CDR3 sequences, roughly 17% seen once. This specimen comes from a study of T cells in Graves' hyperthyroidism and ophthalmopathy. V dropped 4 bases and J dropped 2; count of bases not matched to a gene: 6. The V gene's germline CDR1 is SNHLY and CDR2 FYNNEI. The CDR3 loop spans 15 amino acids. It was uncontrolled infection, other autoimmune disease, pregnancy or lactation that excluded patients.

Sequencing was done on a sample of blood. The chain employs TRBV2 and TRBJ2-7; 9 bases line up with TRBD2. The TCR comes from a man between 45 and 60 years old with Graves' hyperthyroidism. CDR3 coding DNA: TGTGCCAGCAGTGCTTCGGCTAGCGGGACCTACGAGCAGTACTTC. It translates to CASSASASGTYEQYF.